A single sample is the source of the 30 T cell receptor beta chains below, sequenced in a study of T cell repertoires in cytomegalovirus infection. TCRdb reanalysed the reads using MiXCR and keeps one entry per CDR3 protein. Here the sample spans 290,000 or so distinct CDR3 sequences, around 25% being singletons. Sample: PBMCs. The source is a human donor in good health (CMV status not recorded). Some clones in this sample may be carry-over from other donors' samples.

The gene calls are TRBV5-1 and TRBJ2-1; TRBD2 matches 7 bases. V trimming: 4 bases; J trimming: 8 bases; junction bases outside the gene matches: 9. The CDR3 runs 14 residues. Per germline, CDR1 SGHRS and CDR2 YFSETQ. In nucleotides, the CDR3 is TGCGCCAGCAGCACCCGGACTAGTTTAGATGAGCAGTTCTTC. This gives the protein CASSTRTSLDEQFF.

This clonotype appeared a few times. This rearrangement joins TRBV6-2 or TRBV6-3 to TRBJ2-5, with unresolved D. Looked up from germline, CDR1 is MNHEY and CDR2 is SVGEGT. The CDR3 is made up of 15 amino acids. V lost 6 bases, J lost 4 bases, and 18 bases lay in between. CDR3 DNA: TGTGCCAGCAGGGAACTTATGGCGATTCGAGAGACCCAGTACTTC. Translation gives CASRELMAIRETQYF.

This chain joins TRBV7-2 and TRBJ2-1, with TRBD2 identical over 9 bases. The CDR3 runs to 17 residues. Trimming at V came to 1 base and at J to 4 bases, leaving 8 bases not matched to a gene. Germline V CDR1 and CDR2: SGHTA, FQGNSA. The CDR3 nucleotides read TGTGCCAGCAGCTTAGGTCTGGCGGGGGGGTATTACAATGAGCAGTTCTTC. Translation: CASSLGLAGGYYNEQFF. Together with reference TRBV7-2 and TRBJ2-1, the CDR3 gives the full variable domain: GAGVSQSPSNKVTEKGKDVELRCDPISGHTALYWYRQSLGQGLEFLIYFQGNSAPDKSGLPSDRFSAERTGGSVSTLTIQRTQQEDSAVYLCASSLGLAGGYYNEQFFGPGTRLTVL.

The sample holds many counts of this clonotype. In nucleotides, the CDR3 is TGTGCCAGCAGCCCCGGGCCTAACTACGAGCAGTACTTC. It is translated as CASSPGPNYEQYF. This chain links TRBV7-6 with TRBJ2-7, with no clear D. Germline CDR1 reads SGHVS; CDR2 reads FNYEAQ. V lost 5 bases, J lost 3 bases, and 11 bases lay in between. The CDR3 spans 13 residues.

The DNA of the CDR3 is TGTGCCAGCAGCGGGGGGGTCGGGATCTCCTACGAGCAGTACTTC. Translating it yields CASSGGVGISYEQYF. The chain is built from TRBV11-2 and TRBJ2-7; TRBD2 aligns across 7 bases. Germline V gives CDR1 SGHAT, CDR2 FQNNGV. Unmatched junction bases numbered 7, after V lost 5 bases and J lost 0 bases. The CDR3 extends over 15 amino acids.

Ten or more counts support this clonotype. The chain couples TRBV7-2 to TRBJ2-1, with D possibly being TRBD2 (5 bases). The CDR3 runs to 15 residues. Per the germline V gene, CDR1 is SGHTA and CDR2 is FQGNSA. V was shortened by 4 bases and J by 2 bases, with 12 bases between the two germline ends. The CDR3 DNA sequence: TGTGCCAGCAGCTCCCAGACCGGGACCTACAATGAGCAGTTCTTC. Translating gives CASSSQTGTYNEQFF.

In this sample, this clonotype turned up many times. The chain recombines TRBV5-5 with TRBJ2-7, with no clear D. CDR1 SGHKS and CDR2 YYEKEE come from the germline V gene (reference sequence). The CDR3 extends over 16 amino acids. Trimming removed 4 bases from V and 3 bases from J, with 20 bases in between. The CDR3 sequence is CASSPQHIDVRYEQYF. CDR3 nucleotides: TGTGCCAGCAGCCCTCAGCACATCGACGTACGCTACGAGCAGTACTTC.

The V call is TRBV28, the J call TRBJ1-3; possibly TRBD1 for D (5 bases). V dropped 2 bases and J dropped 1 base, with 6 bases sitting between them. CDR1 MDHEN and CDR2 SYDVKM come from the germline V gene. The CDR3 has 14 amino acids. Here the CDR3 reads CASSLPGSGNTIYF. CDR3 nucleotides: TGTGCCAGCAGTTTACCAGGGTCTGGAAACACCATATATTTT.

This chain joins TRBV20-1 and TRBJ1-2, with D uncertain. Deletions cut 6 bases from V and 3 bases from J, with 17 bases between. The CDR3 is made up of 14 amino acids. Looked up from germline, CDR1 is DFQATT and CDR2 is SNEGSKA (reference sequence). For the CDR3, the DNA is TGCAGTGCCCATAATCTTGACAAAGACTATGGCTACACCTTC. It yields the protein CSAHNLDKDYGYTF.

In its sample, this clonotype was seen many times. CDR3 DNA sequence: TGTGCCAGCAGCCCGGGACAGTCACTCCAGCAGTACTTC. Its protein is CASSPGQSLQQYF. This chain connects TRBV7-9 to TRBJ2-7; TRBD1 matches 7 bases. The CDR3 is made up of 13 amino acids. J was trimmed by 8 bases and V by 5 bases; bases with no gene match: 9. Germline assignment: CDR1 SEHNR and CDR2 FQNEAQ (reference sequence).

This clonotype was seen at least ten times. V usage is TRBV7-2 and J usage is TRBJ2-5; 9 nucleotides align to TRBD2. The V gene end was trimmed by 3 bases and the J gene end by 5 bases; junction bases not matched to a gene: 7. The CDR3 spans 15 residues. Per the germline V gene, CDR1 is SGHTA and CDR2 is FQGNSA. The CDR3 protein is CASSFGSGSSETQYF. CDR3 in DNA: TGTGCCAGCAGCTTTGGTAGCGGGAGTTCTGAGACCCAGTACTTC.

The V and J genes are TRBV12-3 or TRBV12-4 and TRBJ1-4, with 7 bases identical to TRBD1. The trim removed 2 bases at V and 3 bases at J, leaving 6 bases unmatched. This CDR3 has 16 amino acids. The CDR3 nucleotides are TGTGCCAGCAGTTTATTAACCAGGGGGGCTAATGAAAAACTGTTTTTT. This translates into CASSLLTRGANEKLFF.

The chain has TRBV5-1 and TRBJ2-5; the match to TRBD1 covers 8 bases. This CDR3 region has 16 residues. Unmatched junction bases numbered 5, after V lost 0 bases and J lost 1 base. Germline V gene sequence: CDR1 SGHRS, CDR2 YFSETQ. The DNA of the CDR3 is TGCGCCAGCAGCTTGGATGGACAGGGAAGCCAAGAGACCCAGTACTTC. As protein: CASSLDGQGSQETQYF.

This chain links TRBV2 with TRBJ2-5; either TRBD1 or TRBD2 may supply D (6 bases each). V lost 0 bases to trimming and J lost 7 bases, with 18 bases between them. Germline V lookup: CDR1 SNHLY, CDR2 FYNNEI. The CDR3 runs 16 residues. CDR3 region: CASSEAHGGLTRTQYF. The CDR3 coding sequence is TGTGCCAGCAGTGAAGCGCACGGGGGCCTCACGCGGACCCAGTACTTC.

The rearrangement joins TRBV19 to TRBJ2-2, with TRBD2 matching 8 bases. Germline loops: CDR1 LNHDA, CDR2 SQIVND (reference sequence). This CDR3 has 15 residues. The V and J ends lost 4 bases and 0 bases, in that order; junction bases with no gene match: 1. This chain's CDR3 is CASSRLAPNTGELFF. The CDR3 DNA is TGTGCCAGTAGTAGACTAGCGCCGAACACCGGGGAGCTGTTTTTT.

This chain connects TRBV7-9 to TRBJ2-5, with 9 bases lining up with TRBD2. This CDR3 comprises 14 residues. Per germline, CDR1 SEHNR and CDR2 FQNEAQ (reference sequence). The J segment lost 5 bases and the V segment lost 2 bases, leaving 3 bases of the junction unmatched. The CDR3 nucleotides read TGTGCCAGCAGCTTAATAGCGGGAGTGGAGACCCAGTACTTC. Its protein product is CASSLIAGVETQYF.

This clonotype was detected many times. For the CDR3, the DNA is TGTGCCAGCAGCTTTAGTGGCACCGGGGAGCTGTTTTTT. Translated, it gives CASSFSGTGELFF. This sequence joins TRBV7-2 and TRBJ2-2; D is undetermined. The CDR3 covers 13 residues. Germline CDR1 is SGHTA and CDR2 is FQGNSA. Trimming left V 3 bases short and J 4 bases short, with 6 bases between.

J is TRBJ1-3 and V is TRBV10-3; the D is unclear. Germline CDR1 reads ENHRY; CDR2 reads SYGVKD. V was cut by 8 bases and J by 4 bases, with 15 bases left in between. The CDR3 has 14 amino acids. CDR3 sequence: CAIRTSLGGNTIYF. Written as DNA, the CDR3 is TGTGCCATCCGGACCTCTCTGGGGGGAAACACCATATATTTT.

This clonotype was detected only a few times. V gene TRBV28 combines with J gene TRBJ2-7; 11 bases line up with TRBD1. V dropped 5 bases and J dropped 6; count of bases not matched to a gene: 6. Germline assignment: CDR1 MDHEN and CDR2 SYDVKM. There are 14 residues in the CDR3. The CDR3 spells CASSPTGTGGEQYF. The CDR3 nucleotides are TGTGCCAGCAGTCCAACCGGGACAGGGGGCGAGCAGTACTTC. The full variable domain, rest sourced from reference TRBV28 and TRBJ2-7, is DVKVTQSSRYLVKRTGEKVFLECVQDMDHENMFWYRQDPGLGLRLIYFSYDVKMKEKGDIPEGYSVSREKKERFSLILESASTNQTSMYLCASSPTGTGGEQYFGPGTRLTVT.

The chain joins TRBV4-1 to TRBJ1-2, with TRBD1 as a possible D gene (5 bases). Trimming took 0 bases from V and 3 from J, leaving 11 bases between them. Germline CDR1 is MGHRA and CDR2 is YSYEKL. The CDR3 runs to 15 residues. For the CDR3, the DNA is TGCGCCAGCAGCCAAGATCTGGCGGGGGACTATGGCTACACCTTC. The encoded protein is CASSQDLAGDYGYTF.

V and J are TRBV11-2 and TRBJ2-3; possible D gene TRBD1, 6 bases. The CDR3 extends over 15 amino acids. Germline V CDR1 and CDR2: SGHAT, FQNNGV. V was cut by 6 bases and J by 2 bases, with 15 bases left in between. This CDR3 is CASRPRQGNTDTQYF. Here the CDR3 DNA reads TGTGCCAGCAGACCACGGCAGGGGAACACAGATACGCAGTATTTT.

This clonotype was counted many times. The chain recombines TRBV7-2 with TRBJ2-1, with 7 bases matching TRBD2. The CDR3 has 15 residues. Trimming took 3 bases from V and 10 from J; bases not matched to a gene: 12. The germline CDR1 and CDR2 sequences are SGHTA and FQGNSA. The CDR3 sequence is CASSFSATSSKEQFF. In DNA, the CDR3 is TGTGCCAGCAGCTTCTCTGCGACTAGCAGTAAAGAGCAGTTCTTC.

This clonotype was seen just once. The chain combines TRBV18 with TRBJ2-5; 7 bases line up with TRBD2. Trimming cost V 6 bases and J 13 bases; bases outside gene matches: 8. The CDR3 extends over 11 amino acids. The germline V gene encodes CDR1 KGHSH and CDR2 LQKENI. CDR3 region: CASSTGTTPYF. The CDR3 region has the DNA TGTGCCAGCTCGACCGGGACTACTCCGTACTTC.

This clonotype was observed many times. The J gene is TRBJ2-7, the V gene TRBV7-2; 7 nucleotides agree with TRBD1. V lost 2 bases to trimming and J lost 2 bases; unmatched junction nucleotides: 6. Germline V gene sequence: CDR1 SGHTA, CDR2 FQGNSA. The CDR3 loop spans 15 amino acids. Here the CDR3 reads CASSLRQGVAYEQYF. In DNA form, the CDR3 reads TGTGCCAGCAGCTTAAGACAGGGAGTTGCCTACGAGCAGTACTTC.

In its sample, this clonotype was seen a few times. V usage is TRBV28 and J usage is TRBJ2-7; D might be TRBD1 (5 bases). Germline V gene lookup returns CDR1 MDHEN and CDR2 SYDVKM. V dropped 7 bases and J dropped 3 bases, with 19 bases sitting between them. This CDR3 contains 15 residues. CDR3 loop: CASNKRTPRDYEQYF. CDR3 DNA: TGTGCCAGCAATAAACGGACACCACGAGACTACGAGCAGTACTTC.

This clonotype has at least ten counts. This chain uses TRBV12-3 or TRBV12-4 with TRBJ1-5; TRBD1 agrees at 11 bases. This CDR3 region has 14 residues. Unmatched junction bases numbered 3, after V lost 6 bases and J lost 5 bases. In nucleotides, the CDR3 is TGTGCCAGCAGCCTGGGACAGGGGGATCAGCCCCAGCATTTT. It codes for CASSLGQGDQPQHF.

This clonotype has more than one count but fewer than ten. J is TRBJ2-3 and V is TRBV6-5, with 8 positions matching TRBD1. CDR3 size: 15 residues. The V gene end was trimmed by 8 bases and the J gene end by 3 bases; junction bases not matched to a gene: 10. Germline lookup yields CDR1 MNHEY and CDR2 SVGAGI. CDR3 in DNA: TGTGCCAGCGGACGACAGGGGAGGATGACAGATACGCAGTATTTT. Protein: CASGRQGRMTDTQYF.

This clonotype was observed many times. The chain uses TRBV7-9 and TRBJ1-1, with a weak D call TRBD1 (5 bases). This CDR3 spans 12 amino acids. The germline V gene has CDR1 SEHNR and CDR2 FQNEAQ (reference sequence). V was shortened by 5 bases and J by 7 bases, with 11 bases between the two germline ends. The CDR3 region is CASSPGLSEAFF. The CDR3 bases are TGTGCCAGCAGCCCAGGGCTGAGTGAAGCTTTCTTT.

This rearrangement joins TRBV6-2 or TRBV6-3 to TRBJ2-1; 12 bases are shared with TRBD2. J was trimmed by 5 bases and V by 2 bases; bases with no gene match: 10. CDR1 and CDR2 from the germline V gene are MNHEY and SVGEGT. The CDR3 spans 18 residues. In DNA form, the CDR3 reads TGTGCCAGCAGTTACATCCCTAGCGGGAGGGCCCCACACAATGAGCAGTTCTTC. This gives the protein CASSYIPSGRAPHNEQFF.

There are many counts of this clonotype. This chain links TRBV7-2 with TRBJ2-1, with D maybe TRBD2 (6 bases). The CDR3 sequence is 18 residues long. V was trimmed by 2 bases and J by 5 bases, leaving 22 bases between them. Looked up from germline, CDR1 is SGHTA and CDR2 is FQGNSA. The CDR3 DNA is TGTGCCAGCAGCTTATTATTAGCGCGGAGGGGAGGTAACAATGAGCAGTTCTTC. It yields the protein CASSLLLARRGGNNEQFF.